What follows are 29 T cell receptor beta chains derived from one specimen sequenced in a study of regulatory T cells in long-lasting Graves disease. This sample's time point: newly diagnosed GD, antithyroid drugs for less than 3 months. From PBMCs, RNA was extracted and then used to make the TCR library. Library construction for TCR beta used iRepertoire HTBI primers and Arm-PCR of CDR3 regions. Via MiXCR, TCRdb re-called the multiplex PCR reads, giving one row per CDR3 protein. The table lists about 350,000 distinct CDR3 sequences, about 17% of them singletons, with about 19% in the top ten. These data also featured in a second study, about T cells in Graves' hyperthyroidism and ophthalmopathy.

The sequences come from peripheral blood mononuclear cells (PBMCs), collected at new diagnosis, from a patient treated with antithyroid drugs. These receptors were taken from a woman aged 18-29 years with Graves disease.

This clonotype was counted many times. V and J are TRBV9 and TRBJ2-2, with D unclear. CDR1 SGDLS and CDR2 YYNGEE come from the germline V gene. The CDR3 is 15 residues long. Between the trimmed V and J ends, which lost 4 bases and 0 bases, there was a span of 10 bases. CDR3: CASSPSSSNTGELFF. The CDR3 nucleotides read TGTGCCAGCAGCCCGAGTTCATCGAACACCGGGGAGCTGTTTTTT. Combining the CDR3 with reference TRBV9 and TRBJ2-2 gives the whole variable domain DSGVTQTPKHLITATGQRVTLRCSPRSGDLSVYWYQQSLDQGLQFLIQYYNGEERAKGNILERFSAQQFPDLHSELNLSSLELGDSALYFCASSPSSSNTGELFFGEGSRLTVL.

This clonotype was detected ten times or more. The chain recombines TRBV27 with TRBJ2-3; D not resolved. V was cut by 3 bases and J by 11 bases, with 9 bases left in between. The CDR3 has 11 residues. Germline V gene data show CDR1 as MNHEY and CDR2 as SMNVEV (reference sequence). CDR3 in DNA: TGTGCCAGCAGTTTCTCAAAGCGGCAGTATTTT. Its protein product is CASSFSKRQYF.

This clonotype appeared a few times. The chain links TRBV5-1 to TRBJ2-1; 15 bases agree with TRBD2. This CDR3 has 17 residues. Trimming took 3 bases from V and 3 from J; bases not matched to a gene: 4. The V gene's germline CDR1 is SGHRS and CDR2 YFSETQ. The CDR3 is CASSSGLAGGFYNEQFF. CDR3 nucleotide sequence: TGCGCCAGCAGCTCAGGACTAGCGGGGGGGTTCTACAATGAGCAGTTCTTC.

This clonotype was seen a handful of times. The rearrangement uses TRBV20-1 and TRBJ2-7; 8 nucleotides agree with TRBD2. Germline assignment: CDR1 DFQATT and CDR2 SNEGSKA (reference sequence). Germline trimming cut 2 bases from V and 6 bases from J; bases unmatched to any gene: 12. CDR3 length: 15 residues. The CDR3 nucleotides read TGCAGTGCTAGATCGGCGGGAGGAGAATGGCTCGAGCAGTACTTC. Translation gives CSARSAGGEWLEQYF.

Ten or more counts support this clonotype. V gene TRBV24-1 combines with J gene TRBJ1-6; D remains ambiguous. V lost 4 bases and J lost 5, with 5 bases in between. The germline gives CDR1 KGHDR, CDR2 SFDVKD. This CDR3 comprises 13 residues. The CDR3 loop is CATSEQHNSPLHF. DNA of the CDR3: TGTGCCACCAGTGAACAACATAATTCACCCCTCCACTTT.

This clonotype appeared a few times. The chain combines TRBV6-1 with TRBJ2-2; 11 nucleotides agree with TRBD2. V lost 6 bases to trimming and J lost 6 bases; unmatched junction nucleotides: 3. The CDR3 runs 14 residues. Germline CDR1 is MNHNS and CDR2 is SASEGT. This chain's CDR3 is CASRLAGASGELFF. CDR3 DNA: TGTGCCAGCAGACTAGCGGGAGCTTCCGGGGAGCTGTTTTTT.

This clonotype appeared a few times. This chain uses TRBV20-1 with TRBJ1-1; D call uncertain. Germline V gives CDR1 DFQATT, CDR2 SNEGSKA (reference sequence). The CDR3 consists of 11 residues. Trimming shortened V by 7 bases and J by 6 bases, and 12 bases separated the two germline ends. CDR3 nucleotide sequence: TGCAGTGTCCTCGGGGTCCCTGAAGCTTTCTTT. Translated: CSVLGVPEAFF.

This chain joins TRBV6-1 and TRBJ2-1; tentative D call: TRBD2 (6 bases). The J call may be incorrect, as the DNA end agrees better with TRBJ2-5. The germline gives CDR1 MNHNS, CDR2 SASEGT. The length of the CDR3 is 14 residues. The CDR3 sequence is CASSPRDFKETQYF. The CDR3 bases are TGTGCCAGCAGCCCCCGGGACTTCAAGGAGACCCAGTACTTC.

The CDR3 protein is CASSYLAGVEQYF. The CDR3 bases are TGTGCCAGCAGTTATCTAGCGGGGGTCGAGCAGTACTTC. J is TRBJ2-7 and V is TRBV12-3 or TRBV12-4; 10 bases are shared with TRBD2. This CDR3 spans 13 amino acids. The junction had 3 bases not matched to a gene; V was cut back by 4 bases and J by 6 bases.

The chain combines TRBV7-3 with TRBJ2-2; 15 bases match TRBD2. The V and J ends lost 5 bases and 3 bases, in that order; junction bases with no gene match: 7. The CDR3 spans 18 residues. CDR1 and CDR2 from the germline V gene are SGHTA and FQGTGA. DNA of the CDR3: TGTGCCAGCAGCCTCCGAAGGACTAGCGGGGGGGACACCGGGGAGCTGTTTTTT. This translates into CASSLRRTSGGDTGELFF.

This clonotype appeared many times. V is TRBV20-1 and J is TRBJ2-7, with 10 bases identical to TRBD2. Germline loops: CDR1 DFQATT, CDR2 SNEGSKA (reference sequence). CDR3 length equals 16 residues. Written as DNA, the CDR3 is TGCAGCCCCCTGAAACCGGGACTAGCGACATCCTACGAGCAGTACTTC. Protein sequence: CSPLKPGLATSYEQYF.

This clonotype was picked up many times. The V gene is TRBV5-5, the J gene TRBJ2-1; D is undetermined. V was trimmed by 1 base and J by 10 bases, leaving 12 bases between them. The CDR3 spans 13 residues. Germline V gene lookup returns CDR1 SGHKS and CDR2 YYEKEE (reference sequence). The CDR3 sequence: CASSLRLGTEQFF. The CDR3 DNA follows: TGTGCCAGCAGCTTGCGCTTGGGAACAGAGCAGTTCTTC.

Worth noting for this clonotype: Sequence at one end of the junction differs from germline and may be a read error. The CDR3 DNA is TGTGCCAGCAGAGAAAAGATAGCGGGAGATAGGAGGGCCCAACTTATCAGCACAGATACGCGGTATTTT. Amino acids: CASREKIAGDRRAQLISTDTRYF. The V and J genes are TRBV6-4 and TRBJ2-3; TRBD2 aligns across 9 bases. The length of the CDR3 is 23 residues. Germline V CDR1 and CDR2: MRHNA, SNTAGT.

This clonotype occurred many times. This chain uses TRBV5-1 with TRBJ1-4, with TRBD1 matching 9 bases. CDR3 length equals 15 residues. CDR1 and CDR2 from the germline V gene are SGHRS and YFSETQ. J lost 7 bases, V lost 4 bases, and 8 bases had no gene match. In nucleotides, the CDR3 is TGCGCCAGCAGCCCGGCCGGGACAGGGTCTGAAAAACTGTTTTTT. It translates to CASSPAGTGSEKLFF.

This clonotype was recorded many times. The chain uses TRBV30 and TRBJ2-7; D remains ambiguous. This CDR3 has 12 residues. Looked up from germline, CDR1 is GTSNPN and CDR2 is SVGIG (reference sequence). The V end was cut by 1 base, the J end by 0 bases, with 4 bases between. CDR3 DNA sequence: TGTGCCTGGAGTGAGGGCTCCTACGAGCAGTACTTC. Protein sequence: CAWSEGSYEQYF.

This clonotype was picked up many times. V and J are TRBV20-1 and TRBJ1-5; unclear D gene. Trimming took off 0 bases at V and 3 bases at J, with 18 bases between the two ends. CDR3 size: 17 residues. Germline values: CDR1 DFQATT, CDR2 SNEGSKA (reference sequence). CDR3 bases: TGCAGTGCTAGAGATGGGGAGGTCAGGAGCTTCAATCAGCCCCAGCATTTT. Protein: CSARDGEVRSFNQPQHF.

This clonotype has a count of ten or more. The CDR3 loop is CASSVEAGGMAIEQYF. The CDR3 DNA sequence: TGTGCCAGCAGCGTAGAGGCGGGCGGGATGGCCATCGAGCAGTACTTC. The chain employs TRBV9 and TRBJ2-7; possible D gene TRBD2, 6 bases. Trimming shortened V by 0 bases and J by 6 bases, and 19 bases separated the two germline ends. The CDR3 is 16 amino acids. Germline CDR1 SGDLS, CDR2 YYNGEE.

The chain is built from TRBV7-9 and TRBJ2-7; maybe TRBD1 (6 bases). From germline, CDR1 is SEHNR and CDR2 FQNEAQ (reference sequence). This CDR3 spans 14 amino acids. Deletions cut 4 bases from V and 1 base from J, with 11 bases between. The CDR3 loop reads CASSWGTLSYEQYF. The DNA for the CDR3 is TGTGCCAGCAGCTGGGGGACATTGTCCTACGAGCAGTACTTC.

This clonotype was observed many times. This chain links TRBV12-3 or TRBV12-4 with TRBJ2-2; D perhaps matches TRBD2 (5 bases). V was shortened by 1 base and J by 5 bases, with 14 bases between the two germline ends. The CDR3 covers 16 residues. The CDR3 loop is CASSLVDVRLTGELFF. The CDR3 DNA follows: TGTGCCAGCAGTTTAGTAGACGTACGACTAACCGGGGAGCTGTTTTTT.

The sample holds a few counts of this clonotype. The rearrangement joins TRBV10-3 to TRBJ1-5; TRBD1 matches at 9 bases. Germline CDR1 ENHRY, CDR2 SYGVKD. V lost 4 bases, J lost 5 bases, and 12 bases stayed unmatched. This CDR3 is 17 amino acids long. The CDR3 DNA reads TGTGCCATCAGTGGGGCCCCGGGACAGGGCAGGGATCAGCCCCAGCATTTT. Translated, it gives CAISGAPGQGRDQPQHF.

Notes on this clonotype: The germline gene is not matched at one end of the junction; a read error may be the cause. The rearrangement links TRBV19 to TRBJ1-1, with D possibly being TRBD1 (5 bases). The CDR3 covers 11 residues. Per the germline V gene, CDR1 is LNHDA and CDR2 is SQIVND (reference sequence). The CDR3 loop reads CASTTGLEAFF. The CDR3 DNA is TGTGCTAGTACCACAGGACTAGAAGCTTTCTTT.

The rearrangement links TRBV4-2 to TRBJ2-5; no clear D gene. The CDR3 consists of 15 residues. The germline CDR1 and CDR2 sequences are LGHNA and YNFKEQ. Trimming removed 4 bases from V and 5 bases from J, with 17 bases in between. DNA for the CDR3: TGTGCCAGCAGCCCATTCGCGTTGGGTGGCGAGACCCAGTACTTC. It is translated as CASSPFALGGETQYF.

In its sample, this clonotype was seen many times. This chain connects TRBV7-2 to TRBJ2-3; D remains ambiguous. The germline V gene has CDR1 SGHTA and CDR2 FQGNSA. The CDR3 totals 15 residues. Trimming pared 8 bases from V and 2 bases from J, leaving 17 bases between. The CDR3 coding sequence is TGTGCCAGCTCACCCAGCCAGCGAAACACAGATACGCAGTATTTT. It translates to CASSPSQRNTDTQYF. The complete variable domain, with remaining parts taken from reference TRBV7-2 and TRBJ2-3, reads GAGVSQSPSNKVTEKGKDVELRCDPISGHTALYWYRQSLGQGLEFLIYFQGNSAPDKSGLPSDRFSAERTGGSVSTLTIQRTQQEDSAVYLCASSPSQRNTDTQYFGPGTRLTVL.

This clonotype was recorded many times. The chain joins TRBV7-8 to TRBJ2-1; D uncertain. Trimming took off 5 bases at V and 7 bases at J, with 9 bases between the two ends. From germline, CDR1 is SGHVS and CDR2 FQNEAQ. This CDR3 is built from 12 residues. The CDR3 here is CASSAGRNEQFF. The CDR3 DNA sequence: TGTGCCAGCAGCGCAGGCCGTAATGAGCAGTTCTTC.

This clonotype was counted at least ten times. This chain joins TRBV18 and TRBJ1-1; 9 bases are a match to TRBD1. The CDR3 consists of 16 residues. V was pared by 6 bases and J by 4 bases, with 12 bases of the junction left unmatched. Germline V gene sequence: CDR1 KGHSH, CDR2 LQKENI. CDR3 in amino acids: CASSPARQGVGTEAFF. The CDR3 DNA reads TGTGCCAGCTCTCCAGCCCGACAGGGGGTTGGCACTGAAGCTTTCTTT. Variable domain in full (rest from reference TRBV18 and TRBJ1-1): NAGVMQNPRHLVRRRGQEARLRCSPMKGHSHVYWYRQLPEEGLKFMVYLQKENIIDESGMPKERFSAEFPKEGPSILRIQQVVRGDSAAYFCASSPARQGVGTEAFFGQGTRLTVV.

With regard to this clonotype: One base away lies a much larger clone, so this may be a sequencing read error. This chain joins TRBV5-1 and TRBJ2-7; D is ambiguous. The germline V gene encodes CDR1 SGHRS and CDR2 YFSETQ. CDR3 size: 16 residues. The CDR3 nucleotides read TGCGCCAGCAGCTTGCCTAAGAGGCAGGCAACCTACGAGCTGTACTTC. It translates to CASSLPKRQATYELYF.

Ten or more counts support this clonotype. The rearrangement links TRBV11-2 to TRBJ2-7; the match to TRBD1 covers 9 bases. This CDR3 region has 15 residues. Germline V lookup: CDR1 SGHAT, CDR2 FQNNGV. V dropped 6 bases and J dropped 1; count of bases not matched to a gene: 7. CDR3 region: CASRRPGTGSYEQYF. In DNA, the CDR3 is TGTGCCAGCAGAAGACCCGGGACAGGGTCCTACGAGCAGTACTTC.

Turning to this clonotype: Just one base apart from a much larger clone, this may be a read error. The J gene is TRBJ2-1, the V gene TRBV7-2; possible D gene TRBD1, 6 bases. Trimming took 1 base from V and 12 from J, leaving 10 bases between them. CDR3 size: 12 residues. Germline V CDR1 and CDR2: SGHTA, FQGNSA. CDR3 sequence (DNA): TGTGCCAGCAGCTTAGAGGTAGGGGGGCAGTTCTTC. This encodes CASSLEVGGQFF.

At least ten counts were recorded for this clonotype. The chain uses TRBV20-1 and TRBJ2-3; 9 bases are a match to TRBD2. The germline V gene has CDR1 DFQATT and CDR2 SNEGSKA (reference sequence). The CDR3 extends over 15 amino acids. The V segment lost 3 bases and the J segment 1 base; nucleotides outside the gene matches: 5. The chain's CDR3 is CSASFLAGGTDTQYF. The CDR3 DNA reads TGCAGTGCTAGTTTTTTAGCGGGGGGCACAGATACGCAGTATTTT.